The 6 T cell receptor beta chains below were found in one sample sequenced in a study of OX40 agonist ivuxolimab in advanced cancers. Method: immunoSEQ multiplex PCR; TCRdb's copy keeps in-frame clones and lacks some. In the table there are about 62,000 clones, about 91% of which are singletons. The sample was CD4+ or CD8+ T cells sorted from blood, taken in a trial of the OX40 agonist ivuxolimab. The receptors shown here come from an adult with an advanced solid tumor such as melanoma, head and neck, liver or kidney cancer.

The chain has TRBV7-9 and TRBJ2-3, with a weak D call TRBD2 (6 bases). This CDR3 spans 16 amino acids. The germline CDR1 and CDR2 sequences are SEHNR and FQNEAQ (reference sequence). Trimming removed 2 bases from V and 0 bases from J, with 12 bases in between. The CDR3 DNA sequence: TGTGCCAGCAGCTTAAGATCCAGCGGGAGCACAGATACGCAGTATTTT. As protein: CASSLRSSGSTDTQYF.

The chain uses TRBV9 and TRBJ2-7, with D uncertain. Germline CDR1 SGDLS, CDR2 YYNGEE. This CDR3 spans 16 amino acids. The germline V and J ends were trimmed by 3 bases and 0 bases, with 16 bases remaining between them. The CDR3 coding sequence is TGTGCCAGCAGCGACGGACCGCCTTTCGACTCCTACGAGCAGTACTTC. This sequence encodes CASSDGPPFDSYEQYF.

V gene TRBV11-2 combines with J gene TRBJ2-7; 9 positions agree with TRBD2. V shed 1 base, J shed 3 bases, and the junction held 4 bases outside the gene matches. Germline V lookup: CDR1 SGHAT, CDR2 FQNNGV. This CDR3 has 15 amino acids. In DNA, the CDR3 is TGTGCCAGCAGCTTAGCTAGCGGGATAAACTACGAGCAGTACTTC. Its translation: CASSLASGINYEQYF.

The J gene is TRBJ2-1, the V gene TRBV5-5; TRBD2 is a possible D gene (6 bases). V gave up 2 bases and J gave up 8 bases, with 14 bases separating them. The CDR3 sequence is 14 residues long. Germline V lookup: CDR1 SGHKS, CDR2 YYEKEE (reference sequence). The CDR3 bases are TGTGCCAGCAGCTTACCACTAGCTGGCGATGAGCAGTTCTTC. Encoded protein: CASSLPLAGDEQFF. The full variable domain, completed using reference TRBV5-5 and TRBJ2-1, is DAGVTQSPTHLIKTRGQQVTLRCSPISGHKSVSWYQQVLGQGPQFIFQYYEKEERGRGNFPDRFSARQFPNYSSELNVNALLLGDSALYLCASSLPLAGDEQFFGPGTRLTVL.

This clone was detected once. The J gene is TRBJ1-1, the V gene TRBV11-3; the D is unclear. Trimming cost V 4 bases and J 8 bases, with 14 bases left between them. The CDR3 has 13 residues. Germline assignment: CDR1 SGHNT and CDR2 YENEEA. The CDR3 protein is CASSSYSRHEAFF. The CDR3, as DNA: TGTGCCAGCAGCTCCTACTCCCGACACGAAGCTTTCTTT.

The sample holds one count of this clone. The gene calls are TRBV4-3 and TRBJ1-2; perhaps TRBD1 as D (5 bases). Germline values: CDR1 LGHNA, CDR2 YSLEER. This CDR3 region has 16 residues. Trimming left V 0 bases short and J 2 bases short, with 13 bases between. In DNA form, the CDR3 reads TGCGCCAGCAGCCAAGATCTGGGGACTTCGAACTATGGCTACACCTTC. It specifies CASSQDLGTSNYGYTF.